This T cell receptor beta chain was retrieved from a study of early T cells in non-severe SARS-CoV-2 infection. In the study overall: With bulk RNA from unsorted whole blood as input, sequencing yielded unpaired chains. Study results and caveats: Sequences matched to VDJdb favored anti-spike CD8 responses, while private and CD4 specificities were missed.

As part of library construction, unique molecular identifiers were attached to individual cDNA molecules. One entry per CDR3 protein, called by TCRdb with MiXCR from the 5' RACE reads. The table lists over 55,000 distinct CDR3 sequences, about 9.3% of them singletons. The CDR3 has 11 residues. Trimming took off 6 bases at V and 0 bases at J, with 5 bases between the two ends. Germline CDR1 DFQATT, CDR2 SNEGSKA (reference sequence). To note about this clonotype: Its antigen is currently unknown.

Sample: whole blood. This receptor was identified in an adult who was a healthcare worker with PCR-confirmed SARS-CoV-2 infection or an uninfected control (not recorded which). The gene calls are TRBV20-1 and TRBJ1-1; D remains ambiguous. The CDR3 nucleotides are TGCAGTGCAAGCATGAACACTGAAGCTTTCTTT. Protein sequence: CSASMNTEAFF.